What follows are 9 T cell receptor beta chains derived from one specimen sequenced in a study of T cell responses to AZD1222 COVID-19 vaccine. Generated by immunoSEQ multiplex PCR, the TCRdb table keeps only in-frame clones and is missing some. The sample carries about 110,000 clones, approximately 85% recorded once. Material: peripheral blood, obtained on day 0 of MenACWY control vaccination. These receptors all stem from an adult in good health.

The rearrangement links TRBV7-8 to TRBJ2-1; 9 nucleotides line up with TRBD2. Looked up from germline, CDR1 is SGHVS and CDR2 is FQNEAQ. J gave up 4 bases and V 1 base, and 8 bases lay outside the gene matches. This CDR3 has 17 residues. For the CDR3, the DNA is TGTGCCAGCAGCTTAGAACTGGCGCGGGGGGGATACAATGAGCAGTTCTTC. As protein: CASSLELARGGYNEQFF.

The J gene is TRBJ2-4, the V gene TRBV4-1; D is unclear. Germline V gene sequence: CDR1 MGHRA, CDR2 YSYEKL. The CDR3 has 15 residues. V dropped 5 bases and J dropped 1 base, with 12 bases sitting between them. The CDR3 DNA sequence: TGCGCCAGCAGCTCAAGGGAATTGGCCAAAAACATTCAGTACTTC. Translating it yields CASSSRELAKNIQYF.

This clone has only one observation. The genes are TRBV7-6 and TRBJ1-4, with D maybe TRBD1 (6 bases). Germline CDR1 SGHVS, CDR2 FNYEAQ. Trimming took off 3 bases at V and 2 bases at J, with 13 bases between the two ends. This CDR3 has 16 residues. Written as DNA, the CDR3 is TGTGCCAGCAGCTTGGCAGGGGCGCCCACTAATGAAAAACTGTTTTTT. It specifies CASSLAGAPTNEKLFF.

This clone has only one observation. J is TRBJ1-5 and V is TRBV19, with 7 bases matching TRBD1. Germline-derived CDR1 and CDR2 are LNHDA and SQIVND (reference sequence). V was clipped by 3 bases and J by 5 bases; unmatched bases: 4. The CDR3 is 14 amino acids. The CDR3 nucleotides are TGTGCCAGTAGTATCAAACAGGGGTATCAGCCCCAGCATTTT. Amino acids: CASSIKQGYQPQHF.

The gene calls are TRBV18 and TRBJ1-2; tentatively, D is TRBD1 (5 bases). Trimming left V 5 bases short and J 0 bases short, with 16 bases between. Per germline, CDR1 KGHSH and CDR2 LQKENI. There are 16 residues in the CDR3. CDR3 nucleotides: TGTGCCAGCTCAACATCCGGGACCGAAGCTAACTATGGCTACACCTTC. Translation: CASSTSGTEANYGYTF.

The CDR3 DNA follows: TGTGCCAGCAGCGCAAGACAACGAACGGGACAGAAAGACACCGGGGAGCTGTTTTTT. Translated, it gives CASSARQRTGQKDTGELFF. This rearrangement joins TRBV7-8 to TRBJ2-2, with 7 bases identical to TRBD1. The CDR3 covers 19 residues. CDR1 and CDR2 (germline): SGHVS, FQNEAQ. V shed 5 bases and J 3 bases; nucleotides not matched to a gene: 18.

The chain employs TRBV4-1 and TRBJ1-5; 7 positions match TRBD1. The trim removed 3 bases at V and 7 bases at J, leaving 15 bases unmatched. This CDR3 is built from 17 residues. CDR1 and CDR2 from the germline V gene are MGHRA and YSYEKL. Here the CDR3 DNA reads TGCGCCAGCAGCCAGGGACAGTTCATTACGGTGGGACAGCCCCAGCATTTT. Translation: CASSQGQFITVGQPQHF.

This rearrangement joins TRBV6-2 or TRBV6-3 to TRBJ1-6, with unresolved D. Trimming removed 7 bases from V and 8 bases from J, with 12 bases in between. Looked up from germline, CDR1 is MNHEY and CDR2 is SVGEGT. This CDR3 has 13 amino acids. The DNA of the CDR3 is TGTGCCAGCACCCCCCAAGGCCATTCACCCCTCCACTTT. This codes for CASTPQGHSPLHF.

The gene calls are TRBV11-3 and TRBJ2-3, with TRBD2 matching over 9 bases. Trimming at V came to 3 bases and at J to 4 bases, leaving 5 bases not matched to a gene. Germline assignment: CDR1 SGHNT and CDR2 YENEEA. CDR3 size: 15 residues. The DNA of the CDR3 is TGTGCCAGCAGCTTCGGCGGGGGGGCCTCAGATACGCAGTATTTT. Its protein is CASSFGGGASDTQYF.